One sample yielded the 8 T cell receptor beta chains listed below, sequenced in a study of blood T cell repertoires in COVID-19. Some clones are missing from TCRdb's copy, which holds only in-frame ones; the method was immunoSEQ multiplex PCR. The table shows 150,000 to 200,000 clones, with 80% occurring only once. Sequencing was carried out using PBMCs or T cells enriched from blood (not recorded which). Source of these receptors: a middle-aged man who had recovered from COVID-19.

J is TRBJ1-2 and V is TRBV27, with D possibly matching TRBD1 (5 bases). The CDR3 is 17 residues long. Trimming stripped 5 bases from V and 7 bases from J, with 26 bases between. The V gene's germline CDR1 is MNHEY and CDR2 SMNVEV (reference sequence). The CDR3 nucleotides are TGTGCCAGCAGTCCCCTGGGGCAGGCAGATCTCATGGTTGGCTACACCTTC. It encodes CASSPLGQADLMVGYTF.

J is TRBJ2-2 and V is TRBV6-5, with 9 positions matching TRBD1. Trimming removed 4 bases from V and 8 bases from J; junction bases left unmatched: 11. From germline, CDR1 is MNHEY and CDR2 SVGAGI. The length of the CDR3 is 16 residues. DNA for the CDR3: TGTGCCAGCAGTTTGGGCCGGGACAGGGTTTCTGGGGAGCTGTTTTTT. Its protein product is CASSLGRDRVSGELFF.

The chain uses TRBV5-1 and TRBJ1-2; no clear D. Trimming stripped 0 bases from V and 4 bases from J, with 10 bases between. Looked up from germline, CDR1 is SGHRS and CDR2 is YFSETQ. This CDR3 spans 14 amino acids. The CDR3 is CASSLVPQFYGYTF. Written as DNA, the CDR3 is TGCGCCAGCAGCTTGGTTCCCCAATTCTATGGCTACACCTTC.

This chain links TRBV5-6 with TRBJ2-1; 7 nucleotides line up with TRBD2. CDR3 length: 15 amino acids. Germline V gives CDR1 SGHDT, CDR2 YYEEEE. The V and J ends lost 3 bases and 6 bases, in that order; junction bases with no gene match: 9. CDR3 loop: CASSWWIGRANEQFF. The CDR3 DNA follows: TGTGCCAGCAGCTGGTGGATAGGGAGGGCCAATGAGCAGTTCTTC. The full variable domain, completed using reference TRBV5-6 and TRBJ2-1, is DAGVTQSPTHLIKTRGQQVTLRCSPKSGHDTVSWYQQALGQGPQFIFQYYEEEERQRGNFPDRFSGHQFPNYSSELNVNALLLGDSALYLCASSWWIGRANEQFFGPGTRLTVL.

In this sample, this clone turned up once. The chain joins TRBV7-3 to TRBJ2-7, with TRBD1 matching 7 bases. V lost 4 bases and J lost 3; bases outside the gene matches: 9. CDR1 and CDR2 from the germline V gene are SGHTA and FQGTGA. The CDR3 loop spans 15 amino acids. The CDR3 DNA is TGTGCCAGCAGCTCAGCTCCGGGACAGAACTACGAGCAGTACTTC. Encoded protein: CASSSAPGQNYEQYF.

Note on this clone: One end of the junction fails to match germline, which may point to a read error. V and J are TRBV5-1 and TRBJ2-3; possibly TRBD1 for D (6 bases). The CDR3 is 12 amino acids. Per germline, CDR1 SGHRS and CDR2 YFSETQ. CDR3 DNA: TGCGCCAGCAGCTTGGTCGGACAGCCCCCGGATTTT. Encoded protein: CASSLVGQPPDF.

V is TRBV27 and J is TRBJ2-2; 8 positions agree with TRBD1. With 8 bases clipped from V and 2 bases from J, the junction kept 16 bases outside the gene matches. This CDR3 is 18 amino acids long. The germline V gene encodes CDR1 MNHEY and CDR2 SMNVEV (reference sequence). CDR3 protein: CASALFGRQGPNTGELFF. CDR3 DNA: TGTGCCAGCGCTTTATTTGGCAGACAGGGGCCCAACACCGGGGAGCTGTTTTTT.

This clone showed up just a few times. The rearrangement uses TRBV19 and TRBJ2-2; D is perhaps TRBD2 (5 bases). Germline V CDR1 and CDR2: LNHDA, SQIVND (reference sequence). Trimming shortened V by 0 bases and J by 1 base, and 6 bases separated the two germline ends. This CDR3 has 15 amino acids. The CDR3 loop reads CASSIDEGNTGELFF. The DNA of the CDR3 is TGTGCCAGTAGTATAGACGAGGGGAACACCGGGGAGCTGTTTTTT.